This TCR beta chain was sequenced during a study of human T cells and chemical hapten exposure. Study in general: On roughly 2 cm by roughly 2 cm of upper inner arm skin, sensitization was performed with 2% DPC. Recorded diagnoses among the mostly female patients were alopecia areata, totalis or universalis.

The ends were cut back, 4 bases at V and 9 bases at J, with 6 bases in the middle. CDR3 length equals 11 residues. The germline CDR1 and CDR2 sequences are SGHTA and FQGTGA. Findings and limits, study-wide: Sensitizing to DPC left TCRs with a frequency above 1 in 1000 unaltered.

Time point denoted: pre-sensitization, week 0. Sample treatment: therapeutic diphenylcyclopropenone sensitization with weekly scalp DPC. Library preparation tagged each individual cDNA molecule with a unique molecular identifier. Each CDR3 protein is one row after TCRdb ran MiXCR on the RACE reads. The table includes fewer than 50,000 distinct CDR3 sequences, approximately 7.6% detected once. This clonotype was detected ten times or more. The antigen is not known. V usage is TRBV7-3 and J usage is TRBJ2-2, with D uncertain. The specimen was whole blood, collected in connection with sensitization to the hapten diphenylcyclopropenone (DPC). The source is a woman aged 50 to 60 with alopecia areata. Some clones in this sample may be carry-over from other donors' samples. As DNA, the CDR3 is TGTGCCAGCAGCTCAAGTAGGGAGCTGTTTTTT. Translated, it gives CASSSSRELFF.